A single sample is the source of the 29 T cell receptor beta chains below, sequenced in a study of memory CD4+ T cells and cytomegalovirus serostatus. The sort gate was single viable CD3+CD4+CD8-CD45RO+ cells for memory CD4+ T cells. The data were produced by immunoSEQ multiplex PCR, yet TCRdb's version contains in-frame clones alone and is incomplete. The sample includes about 41,000 clones, 75% to 85% of them seen just once. The specimen sequenced was memory CD4+ T cells from blood. These receptors were collected from an adult in good health and CMV-seronegative.

CDR3 nucleotide sequence: TGTGCCAGCAGCCAGCAACAGTTCGGTTCCGGGGAGCTGTTTTTT. Protein: CASSQQQFGSGELFF. V usage is TRBV14 and J usage is TRBJ2-2; D is unresolved. Germline values: CDR1 SGHDN, CDR2 FVKESK. This CDR3 has 15 residues. Trimming shortened V by 3 bases and J by 6 bases, and 14 bases separated the two germline ends. The full variable domain, completed using reference TRBV14 and TRBJ2-2, is EAGVTQFPSHSVIEKGQTVTLRCDPISGHDNLYWYRRVMGKEIKFLLHFVKESKQDESGMPNNRFLAERTGGTYSTLKVQPAELEDSGVYFCASSQQQFGSGELFFGEGSRLTVL.

CDR3 sequence reads: CSVGGLSSYGYTF. The DNA of the CDR3 is TGCAGCGTTGGAGGCCTTTCCTCCTATGGCTACACCTTC. The V call is TRBV29-1, the J call TRBJ1-2; D call uncertain. Per the germline V gene, CDR1 is SQVTM and CDR2 is ANQGSEA. The CDR3 has 13 residues. V was trimmed by 4 bases and J by 4 bases, leaving 13 bases between them.

The chain uses TRBV7-3 and TRBJ2-7, with 8 bases matching TRBD1. Losses at the gene ends were 5 bases for V and 4 bases for J; bases not matched to a gene: 4. This CDR3 is built from 13 residues. Germline CDR1 reads SGHTA; CDR2 reads FQGTGA. The CDR3 region has the DNA TGTGCCAGCAGCCTGTACAGGGGGTACGAGCAGTACTTC. Residues: CASSLYRGYEQYF.

The V gene is TRBV19, the J gene TRBJ2-7, with D perhaps matching TRBD1 or TRBD2 (5 bases each). There are 18 residues in the CDR3. Germline lookup yields CDR1 LNHDA and CDR2 SQIVND (reference sequence). The V end lost 5 bases, the J end lost 4 bases, and 27 bases lay between the germline ends. CDR3 loop: CASSSAFGASHQAYEQYF. The CDR3 DNA sequence: TGTGCCAGTAGTTCTGCGTTCGGGGCCTCCCACCAAGCGTACGAGCAGTACTTC.

The CDR3 DNA sequence: TGTGCCAGCAGGACTCGGTTTGAAGCTTTCTTT. It translates to CASRTRFEAFF. This chain uses TRBV6-5 with TRBJ1-1; the D is unclear. V lost 6 bases and J lost 7, with 9 bases in between. Germline lookup yields CDR1 MNHEY and CDR2 SVGAGI. The CDR3 contains 11 residues.

The chain joins TRBV29-1 to TRBJ1-6; D gene ambiguous. The CDR3 covers 14 residues. Between the trimmed V and J ends, which lost 6 bases and 3 bases, there was a span of 12 bases. Per germline, CDR1 SQVTM and CDR2 ANQGSEA. This CDR3 is CSVREANYNSPLHF. CDR3 sequence (DNA): TGCAGCGTCCGAGAGGCAAACTATAATTCACCCCTCCACTTT. Complete variable domain (other parts from reference TRBV29-1 and TRBJ1-6): SAVISQKPSRDICQRGTSLTIQCQVDSQVTMMFWYRQQPGQSLTLIATANQGSEATYESGFVIDKFPISRPNLTFSTLTVSNMSPEDSSIYLCSVREANYNSPLHFGNGTRLTVT.

This chain joins TRBV6-1 and TRBJ2-5, with 7 positions matching TRBD2. Germline trimming cut 6 bases from V and 0 bases from J; bases unmatched to any gene: 4. The CDR3 is made up of 14 amino acids. CDR1 and CDR2 from the germline V gene are MNHNS and SASEGT. CDR3 residues: CASSKRGYQETQYF. The CDR3 bases are TGTGCCAGCAGCAAGCGGGGCTACCAAGAGACCCAGTACTTC.

J is TRBJ2-3 and V is TRBV11-2; 8 bases line up with TRBD2. The germline V gene encodes CDR1 SGHAT and CDR2 FQNNGV. The junction had 7 bases not matched to a gene; V was cut back by 0 bases and J by 8 bases. The CDR3 has 15 amino acids. The CDR3 coding sequence is TGTGCCAGCAGCTTAGATCCGGGGGGGCCCGTTACGCAGTATTTT. It is translated as CASSLDPGGPVTQYF.

This chain joins TRBV5-1 and TRBJ1-6; 7 bases map to TRBD1. There are 14 residues in the CDR3. The ends lost 4 bases at V and 10 bases at J; junction bases unmatched: 8. Germline V lookup: CDR1 SGHRS, CDR2 YFSETQ. As DNA, the CDR3 is TGCGCCAGCAGCCGCGACAGGGTCGACTCACCCCTCCACTTT. Translation gives CASSRDRVDSPLHF.

The chain employs TRBV30 and TRBJ1-3; D is unclear. The CDR3 runs to 15 residues. In germline, CDR1 is GTSNPN, CDR2 SVGIG (reference sequence). V lost 2 bases to trimming and J lost 0 bases, with 11 bases between them. The CDR3 bases are TGTGCCTGGAGTAAGTTGAGGATCTCTGGAAACACCATATATTTT. It encodes CAWSKLRISGNTIYF.

The chain links TRBV5-1 to TRBJ2-4, with D hard to call. The CDR3 extends over 14 amino acids. Germline CDR1 reads SGHRS; CDR2 reads YFSETQ. Between the trimmed V and J ends, which lost 4 bases and 0 bases, there was a span of 8 bases. DNA for the CDR3: TGCGCCAGCAGCCCGGCCGGAGCCAAAAACATTCAGTACTTC. Protein product: CASSPAGAKNIQYF. Full variable domain (missing parts from reference TRBV5-1 and TRBJ2-4): KAGVTQTPRYLIKTRGQQVTLSCSPISGHRSVSWYQQTPGQGLQFLFEYFSETQRNKGNFPGRFSGRQFSNSRSEMNVSTLELGDSALYLCASSPAGAKNIQYFGAGTRLSVL.

The CDR3 DNA sequence: TGTGCCAGCAGCCCCCTAGGTAGCGGGGTCACAGATACGCAGTATTTT. Encoded protein: CASSPLGSGVTDTQYF. This chain uses TRBV5-6 with TRBJ2-3; TRBD2 aligns across 8 bases. Germline CDR1 and CDR2: SGHDT and YYEEEE. The CDR3 has 16 residues. With 4 bases clipped from V and 2 bases from J, the junction kept 9 bases outside the gene matches.

The chain links TRBV30 to TRBJ2-1; 8 bases are a match to TRBD2. With 7 bases clipped from V and 2 bases from J, the junction kept 13 bases outside the gene matches. Germline loops: CDR1 GTSNPN, CDR2 SVGIG (reference sequence). The length of the CDR3 is 16 residues. The CDR3 bases are TGTGCCTCCGAAGGGGTCCGGGGGGGCGCCTACAATGAGCAGTTCTTC. Its protein product is CASEGVRGGAYNEQFF.

The V and J genes are TRBV5-8 and TRBJ1-2; D is possibly TRBD1 (5 bases). The V and J ends lost 1 base and 1 base respectively, with 14 bases between them. The CDR3 totals 16 residues. Germline loops: CDR1 SGHTS, CDR2 YDEGEE. The CDR3 sequence: CASSLTGRGGNYGYTF. CDR3 bases: TGTGCCAGCAGCTTGACTGGGCGGGGCGGTAACTATGGCTACACCTTC.

The J gene is TRBJ1-4, the V gene TRBV7-9; a weak D match, TRBD1 (5 bases). Trimming shortened V by 4 bases and J by 5 bases, and 11 bases separated the two germline ends. The CDR3 covers 14 residues. Germline assignment: CDR1 SEHNR and CDR2 FQNEAQ (reference sequence). CDR3 in amino acids: CASSSLGVNEKLFF. The CDR3, as DNA: TGTGCCAGCAGCTCTCTGGGGGTGAATGAAAAACTGTTTTTT.

This chain links TRBV5-6 with TRBJ1-1; no reliable D call. CDR1 is SGHDT and CDR2 is YYEEEE in the germline V gene. The CDR3 consists of 14 residues. V dropped 4 bases and J dropped 4 bases, with 14 bases sitting between them. The CDR3: CASSLLGPPTEAFF. DNA of the CDR3: TGTGCCAGCAGCCTACTAGGGCCACCCACTGAAGCTTTCTTT.

This clone showed up just a few times. The rearrangement joins TRBV7-8 to TRBJ2-7; the D is unclear. V lost 5 bases and J lost 0, with 5 bases in between. This CDR3 spans 12 amino acids. Germline values: CDR1 SGHVS, CDR2 FQNEAQ. In DNA, the CDR3 is TGTGCCAGCAGCCTAAGCTCCTACGAGCAGTACTTC. Its translation: CASSLSSYEQYF.

The genes are TRBV7-8 and TRBJ2-3, with D unresolved. The CDR3 sequence is 14 residues long. Deletions cut 2 bases from V and 4 bases from J, with 10 bases between. Germline CDR1 is SGHVS and CDR2 is FQNEAQ. The CDR3 here is CASSLSARADTQYF. In DNA, the CDR3 is TGTGCCAGCAGCTTATCGGCTAGAGCAGATACGCAGTATTTT.

V gene TRBV30 combines with J gene TRBJ1-5, with D unresolved. CDR3 length: 14 amino acids. Germline assignment: CDR1 GTSNPN and CDR2 SVGIG (reference sequence). The V end lost 5 bases, the J end lost 5 bases, and 16 bases lay between the germline ends. The CDR3 nucleotides are TGTGCCTGGTCCCGCGGGTCTATATATCAGCCCCAGCATTTT. Protein sequence: CAWSRGSIYQPQHF. Full variable domain (missing parts from reference TRBV30 and TRBJ1-5): SQTIHQWPATLVQPVGSPLSLECTVEGTSNPNLYWYRQAAGRGLQLLFYSVGIGQISSEVPQNLSASRPQDRQFILSSKKLLLSDSGFYLCAWSRGSIYQPQHFGDGTRLSIL.

This clone is deemed medium-sized. The V and J genes are TRBV4-1 and TRBJ1-2; no definite D call. The V and J ends lost 0 bases and 4 bases respectively, with 12 bases between them. This CDR3 region has 15 residues. Germline CDR1 and CDR2: MGHRA and YSYEKL. In DNA form, the CDR3 reads TGCGCCAGCAGCCAAGAAGGTGCAACTGCCTATGGCTACACCTTC. It encodes CASSQEGATAYGYTF.

J is TRBJ2-2 and V is TRBV10-3; D unclear. This CDR3 has 15 amino acids. CDR1 and CDR2 (germline): ENHRY, SYGVKD. The germline V and J ends were trimmed by 3 bases and 1 base, with 9 bases remaining between them. The CDR3 sequence: CAISDSAGNTGELFF. The CDR3 DNA is TGTGCCATCAGTGACTCGGCAGGGAACACCGGGGAGCTGTTTTTT.

The CDR3 reads CASSLGAQHF. DNA for the CDR3: TGTGCCAGCAGCCTGGGAGCCCAGCATTTT. This chain links TRBV5-8 with TRBJ1-5, with D unclear. V was shortened by 4 bases and J by 11 bases, with 7 bases between the two germline ends. The CDR3 is made up of 10 amino acids. The germline gives CDR1 SGHTS, CDR2 YDEGEE.

V is TRBV19 and J is TRBJ1-3; D gene unclear. The germline V and J ends were trimmed by 7 bases and 0 bases, with 10 bases remaining between them. Germline-derived CDR1 and CDR2 are LNHDA and SQIVND (reference sequence). The CDR3 sequence is 14 residues long. DNA for the CDR3: TGTGCCAGTACGTCCATAAGCTCTGGAAACACCATATATTTT. Its translation is CASTSISSGNTIYF.

The chain has TRBV6-1 and TRBJ1-1; D possibly corresponds to TRBD1 (6 bases). From germline, CDR1 is MNHNS and CDR2 SASEGT. This CDR3 has 14 residues. Trimming stripped 6 bases from V and 5 bases from J, with 16 bases between. The CDR3 protein is CASSQVGGGTEAFF. CDR3 sequence (DNA): TGTGCCAGCAGCCAGGTCGGAGGGGGTACTGAAGCTTTCTTT.

The chain links TRBV6-6 to TRBJ1-6; D is ambiguous. CDR1 is MNHNY and CDR2 is SVGAGI in the germline V gene (reference sequence). Trimming took off 2 bases at V and 9 bases at J, with 11 bases between the two ends. The CDR3 is 14 amino acids. The CDR3 sequence: CASSYRQIGSPLHF. The CDR3 DNA reads TGTGCCAGCAGTTACAGGCAGATTGGTTCACCCCTCCACTTT.

The chain is built from TRBV19 and TRBJ1-5; no definite D call. Trimming cost V 6 bases and J 6 bases, with 18 bases left between them. The CDR3 consists of 15 residues. The germline V gene encodes CDR1 LNHDA and CDR2 SQIVND (reference sequence). CDR3 nucleotides: TGTGCCAGTAGCCTTCGATTTTTGGGCGTTCAGCCCCAGCATTTT. It encodes CASSLRFLGVQPQHF.

The chain couples TRBV6-5 to TRBJ1-5; tentatively, D is TRBD1 (5 bases). V lost 6 bases and J lost 6, with 12 bases in between. CDR1 and CDR2 (germline): MNHEY, SVGAGI. The CDR3 length is 13 residues. The CDR3 loop is CASSQGSLQPQHF. The CDR3 nucleotides read TGTGCCAGCAGCCAGGGTTCCCTTCAGCCCCAGCATTTT.

In DNA form, the CDR3 reads TGTGCCAGCAGCCAAGAGCAGGGAAGGGGGGAAAAACTGTTTTTT. Translated: CASSQEQGRGEKLFF. V gene TRBV4-2 combines with J gene TRBJ1-4; tentative D call: TRBD1 (6 bases). The CDR3 sequence is 15 residues long. Trimming stripped 0 bases from V and 8 bases from J, with 13 bases between. Germline V lookup: CDR1 LGHNA, CDR2 YNFKEQ.

The V and J genes are TRBV10-3 and TRBJ1-2; tentative D call: TRBD1 (5 bases). The CDR3 length is 16 residues. The V end lost 0 bases, the J end lost 2 bases, and 13 bases lay between the germline ends. Germline V CDR1 and CDR2: ENHRY, SYGVKD. The CDR3 loop reads CAISESGTDGNYGYTF. In nucleotides, the CDR3 is TGTGCCATCAGTGAGTCAGGGACTGACGGAAACTATGGCTACACCTTC.